This T cell receptor beta chain was recorded in a study of shared clonotypes between healthy human individuals. Background on the study: Per-donor plates numbered three CD4 naive, three CD4 memory, two CD8 naive and one CD8 memory.

Whole-study results and caveats: Read depth was anticipated to influence clonotype sharing among donors. Four donors held 5% to 5.5% of naive CD4 clonotypes in common.

Measured with immunoSEQ multiplex PCR; TCRdb has only the in-frame clones, and not every one. Of over 950,000 clones listed, roughly 77% are singletons. The CDR3 is made up of 15 amino acids. The ends lost 8 bases at V and 9 bases at J; junction bases unmatched: 11. Germline V gives CDR1 KGHSH, CDR2 LQKENI. Remarks on this clone: Its antigen is unknown.

Sample: memory CD4+ T cells from PBMCs. As for subset: CD45RA-negative fraction. The receptor's source is a young man in good health. Some clones in this sample may be carry-over from other donors' samples. V and J are TRBV18 and TRBJ2-1; 12 bases map to TRBD2. The CDR3 region has the DNA TGTGCCAGCACCCCCGGACTAGCGGGAAACGTTGAGCAGTTCTTC. This gives the protein CASTPGLAGNVEQFF. The whole variable domain, filled in from reference TRBV18 and TRBJ2-1, reads NAGVMQNPRHLVRRRGQEARLRCSPMKGHSHVYWYRQLPEEGLKFMVYLQKENIIDESGMPKERFSAEFPKEGPSILRIQQVVRGDSAAYFCASTPGLAGNVEQFFGPGTRLTVL.